This T cell receptor beta chain was sequenced during a study of OX40 agonist ivuxolimab in advanced cancers. Regarding the research as a whole: The costimulatory receptor OX40 (CD134) was targeted by ivuxolimab, a fully human IgG2 agonistic monoclonal antibody. The paper covers the monotherapy dose-escalation part of the phase I ivuxolimab trial, which included N ≈ 54 patients. A male proportion of around 80% and a mean age of approximately 55 years, ranging from roughly 20 to 80, were recorded for the dose-escalation cohort. Partial responses occurred in three dose-escalation patients: two with cutaneous melanoma and one with hepatocellular carcinoma. Prior anti-PD-1, anti-PD-L1 or anti-CTLA-4 therapy was permitted, and about two fifths of dose-escalation patients had received checkpoint inhibitors. Among the roughly 54 dose-escalation patients, about 20 had hepatocellular carcinoma, roughly 15 melanoma, 9 renal cell carcinoma and 9 head and neck cancer. Peripheral TCRbeta sequencing aimed to test whether ivuxolimab altered TCR sequence diversity and caused clonal T-cell expansion. Intravenous ivuxolimab was administered to patients every 2 weeks at six dose levels: 0.01, 0.1, 0.3, 1.5, 3 and 10 mg/kg. Results and caveats for the whole study, not just this receptor: After ivuxolimab, expanded clones were on average more numerous among CD8+ T cells than among CD4+ T cells. Low levels of normalized T-cell clonal expansion were also seen in some nonresponding patients. The antigen specificity of the peripheral T cells that underwent clonal expansion was not determined. At doses of 0.1 to 3.0 mg/kg, clonal expansion of both CD4+ and CD8+ blood T cells was observed from baseline to week 6. In the 0.1-3.0 mg/kg groups, partial responders had among the lowest normalized peripheral clonal expansion, particularly in CD8+ T cells.

Counted from cysteine to phenylalanine, this CDR3 has 15 amino acids. The sequence is cut down to CDR3 DNA, 45 bases in frame from base 1. Based on the germline V gene, the CDR1 and CDR2 sequences are MNHEY and SVGAGI. The germline V end is reduced by 6 bases and the J end by 8 bases; junction bases left unmatched: 5. Genomic DNA was extracted from sorted cells for sequencing of the TCRbeta CDR3 region. The immunoSEQ Assay was used for sequencing of TCRbeta CDR3 regions. TCRdb took this table from immuneACCESS and kept in-frame rearrangements with V and J called. Such tables lack part of the clones; where checked against another copy, unresolved V genes explain under half of the gap, and the rest is unexplained. The sample contains about 110,000 clones, around 93% of them found a single time. Over 0.6% of the sample rests with the top ten. Patients with a history of autoimmune disease or receiving systemic immunosuppression were excluded from the trial. Peripheral blood for TCR sequencing was collected from all dose cohorts at baseline, on cycle 4 day 1, and on cycle 7 day 1. Samples came from an open-label, multicenter, first-in-human phase I dose-escalation trial of ivuxolimab. Adults with locally advanced or metastatic head and neck squamous cell, hepatocellular, melanoma or renal cell carcinoma were enrolled in the trial. CD4+ and CD8+ T cells were sorted separately from peripheral blood before TCR sequencing.

As for this clone: Its antigen remains unidentified. Base qualities were left out, and no much larger clone turns up one base away.

Rearrangement joined TRBV6-5 to TRBJ1-6, with 12 central nucleotides matching TRBD1. The receptor's source is an adult with an advanced solid tumor such as melanoma, head and neck, liver or kidney cancer. The sequences come from CD4+ or CD8+ T cells sorted from blood, collected in a trial of the OX40 agonist ivuxolimab. The CDR3 is CASRAGTGGDSPLHF. The nucleotide sequence reads TGTGCCAGCAGAGCCGGGACAGGGGGCGATTCACCCCTCCACTTT.